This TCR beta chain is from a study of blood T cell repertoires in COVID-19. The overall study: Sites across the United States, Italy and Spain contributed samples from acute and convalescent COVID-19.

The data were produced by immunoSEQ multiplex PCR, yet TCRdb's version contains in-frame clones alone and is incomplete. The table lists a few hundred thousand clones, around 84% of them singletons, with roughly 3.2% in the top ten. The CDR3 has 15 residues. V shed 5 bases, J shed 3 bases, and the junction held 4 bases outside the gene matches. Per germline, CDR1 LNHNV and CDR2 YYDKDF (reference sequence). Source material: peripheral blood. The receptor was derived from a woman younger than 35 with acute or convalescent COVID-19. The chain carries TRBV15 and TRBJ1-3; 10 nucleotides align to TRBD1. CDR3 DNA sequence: TGTGCCACCAGCGGCGACAGGGGGCTTGGAAACACCATATATTTT. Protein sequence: CATSGDRGLGNTIYF.